The clone carrying this TCR beta chain has more than one count but fewer than ten. This specimen comes from a study of cytomegalovirus exposure and HLA in healthy donors. V lost 5 bases, J lost 5 bases, and 10 bases stayed unmatched. This CDR3 is built from 17 residues. Per the germline V gene, CDR1 is MDHEN and CDR2 is SYDVKM. PCR amplification relied on 60 Vbeta primers (plus 13 Jbeta primers). Clones were sequenced by immunoSEQ multiplex PCR, and TCRdb holds only the in-frame ones, with some missing. The sample includes under 200,000 clones, around 65% of them seen just once. V is TRBV28 and J is TRBJ2-5, with 14 nucleotides matching TRBD2. Sequencing was performed on PBMCs. The receptor was derived from a woman in her 40s in good health and CMV-seropositive. This CDR3 is CASSPAGLAGGRETQYF. Here the CDR3 DNA reads TGTGCCAGCAGTCCGGCAGGACTAGCGGGAGGTCGGGAGACCCAGTACTTC.